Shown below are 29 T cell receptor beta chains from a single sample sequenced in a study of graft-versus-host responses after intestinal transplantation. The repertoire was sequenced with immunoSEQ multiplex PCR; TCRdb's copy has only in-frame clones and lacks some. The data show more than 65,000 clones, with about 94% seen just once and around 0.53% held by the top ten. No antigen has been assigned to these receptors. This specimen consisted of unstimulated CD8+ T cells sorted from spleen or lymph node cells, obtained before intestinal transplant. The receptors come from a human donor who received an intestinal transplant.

The CDR3 sequence: CASSFFSNSYEQYF. In nucleotides, the CDR3 is TGTGCCAGCAGCTTCTTTAGTAATTCCTACGAGCAGTACTTC. The V gene is TRBV5-8, the J gene TRBJ2-7; D ambiguous. The ends were cut back, 2 bases at V and 1 base at J, with 10 bases in the middle. The germline CDR1 and CDR2 sequences are SGHTS and YDEGEE. This CDR3 spans 14 amino acids.

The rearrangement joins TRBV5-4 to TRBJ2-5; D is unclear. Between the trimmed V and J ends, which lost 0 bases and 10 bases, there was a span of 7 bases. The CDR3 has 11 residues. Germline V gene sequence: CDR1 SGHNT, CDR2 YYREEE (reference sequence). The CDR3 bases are TGTGCCAGCAGCTTGGGAATGATCCAGTACTTC. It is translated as CASSLGMIQYF.

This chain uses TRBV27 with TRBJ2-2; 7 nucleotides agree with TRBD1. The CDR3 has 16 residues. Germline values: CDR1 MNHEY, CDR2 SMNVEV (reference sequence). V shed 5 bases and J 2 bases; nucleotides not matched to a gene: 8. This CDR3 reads CASSRGTETNTGELFF. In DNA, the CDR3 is TGTGCCAGCAGTCGTGGGACAGAGACCAACACCGGGGAGCTGTTTTTT.

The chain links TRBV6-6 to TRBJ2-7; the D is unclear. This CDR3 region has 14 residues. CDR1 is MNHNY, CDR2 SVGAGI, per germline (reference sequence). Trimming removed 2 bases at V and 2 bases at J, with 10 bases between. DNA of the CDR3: TGTGCCAGCAGTTACAAACAGTGGACCTACGAGCAGTACTTC. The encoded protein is CASSYKQWTYEQYF.

The CDR3 coding sequence is TGTGCCAGCAAGCCCGGGACTCTAAATGTGGGCTACGAGCAGTACTTC. It codes for CASKPGTLNVGYEQYF. V is TRBV27 and J is TRBJ2-7; D is possibly TRBD2 (6 bases). The germline V gene encodes CDR1 MNHEY and CDR2 SMNVEV (reference sequence). Trimming removed 7 bases from V and 3 bases from J, with 22 bases in between. The CDR3 is 16 residues long.

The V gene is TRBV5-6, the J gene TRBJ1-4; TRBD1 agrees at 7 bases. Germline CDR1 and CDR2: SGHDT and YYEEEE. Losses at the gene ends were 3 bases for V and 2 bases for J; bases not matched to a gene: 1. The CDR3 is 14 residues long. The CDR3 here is CASSWTGTNEKLFF. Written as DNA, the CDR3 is TGTGCCAGCAGCTGGACAGGCACTAATGAAAAACTGTTTTTT.

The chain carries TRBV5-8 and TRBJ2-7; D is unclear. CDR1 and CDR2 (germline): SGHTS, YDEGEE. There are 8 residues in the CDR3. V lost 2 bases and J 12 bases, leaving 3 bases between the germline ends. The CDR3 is CASSLLYF. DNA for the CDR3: TGTGCCAGCAGCTTACTGTACTTC.

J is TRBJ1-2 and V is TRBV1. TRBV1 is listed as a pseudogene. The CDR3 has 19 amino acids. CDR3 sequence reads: CTSSQDCEGTLTINYGYTF. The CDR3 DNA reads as TGCACCAGCAGCCAAGATTGCGAAGGCACCCTGACCATTAACTATGGCTACACCTTC.

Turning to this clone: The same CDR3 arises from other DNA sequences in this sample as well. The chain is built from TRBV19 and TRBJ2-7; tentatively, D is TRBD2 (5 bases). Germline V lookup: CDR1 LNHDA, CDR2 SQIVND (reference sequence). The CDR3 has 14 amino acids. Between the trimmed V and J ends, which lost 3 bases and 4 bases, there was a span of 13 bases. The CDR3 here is CASSMRGKGYEQYF. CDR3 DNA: TGTGCCAGTAGTATGCGAGGGAAGGGATACGAGCAGTACTTC. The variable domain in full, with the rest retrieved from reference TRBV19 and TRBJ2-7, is DGGITQSPKYLFRKEGQNVTLSCEQNLNHDAMYWYRQDPGQGLRLIYYSQIVNDFQKGDIAEGYSVSREKKESFPLTVTSAQKNPTAFYLCASSMRGKGYEQYFGPGTRLTVT.

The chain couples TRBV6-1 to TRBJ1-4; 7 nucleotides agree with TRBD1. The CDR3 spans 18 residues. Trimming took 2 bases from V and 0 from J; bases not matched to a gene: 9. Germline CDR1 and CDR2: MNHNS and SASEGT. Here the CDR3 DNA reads TGTGCCAGCAGTGAATACGGGACAGCCTATGCAACTAATGAAAAACTGTTTTTT. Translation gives CASSEYGTAYATNEKLFF.

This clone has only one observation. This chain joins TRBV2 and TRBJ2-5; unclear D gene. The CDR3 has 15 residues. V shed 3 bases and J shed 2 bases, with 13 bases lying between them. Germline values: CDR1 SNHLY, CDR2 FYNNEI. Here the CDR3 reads CASSDPAAEQETQYF. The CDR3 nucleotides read TGTGCCAGCAGTGACCCTGCGGCGGAGCAAGAGACCCAGTACTTC.

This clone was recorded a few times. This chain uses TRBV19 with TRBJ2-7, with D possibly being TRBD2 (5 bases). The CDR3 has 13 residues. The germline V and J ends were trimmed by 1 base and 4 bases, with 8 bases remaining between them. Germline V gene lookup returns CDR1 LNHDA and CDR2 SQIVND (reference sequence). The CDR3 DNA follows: TGTGCCAGTAGTATAGCCTCGGGGTACGAGCAGTACTTC. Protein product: CASSIASGYEQYF.

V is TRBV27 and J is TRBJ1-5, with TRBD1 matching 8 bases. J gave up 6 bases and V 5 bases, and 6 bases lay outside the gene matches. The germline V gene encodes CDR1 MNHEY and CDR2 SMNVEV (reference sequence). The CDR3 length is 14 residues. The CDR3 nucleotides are TGTGCCAGCAGTCCGGACAGGGAGGCTCAGCCCCAGCATTTT. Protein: CASSPDREAQPQHF.

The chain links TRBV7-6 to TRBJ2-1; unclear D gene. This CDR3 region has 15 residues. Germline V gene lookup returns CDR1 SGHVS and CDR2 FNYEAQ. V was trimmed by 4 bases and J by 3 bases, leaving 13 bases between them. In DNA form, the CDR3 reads TGTGCCAGCAGCTGGATAGCTGGTCGCTACAATGAGCAGTTCTTC. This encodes CASSWIAGRYNEQFF.

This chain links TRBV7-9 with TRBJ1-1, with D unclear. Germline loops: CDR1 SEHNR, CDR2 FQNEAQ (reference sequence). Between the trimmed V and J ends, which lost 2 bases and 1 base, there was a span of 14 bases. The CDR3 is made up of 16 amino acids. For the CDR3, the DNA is TGTGCCAGCAGCTTAATATGGGTATTGGCGAACACTGAAGCTTTCTTT. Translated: CASSLIWVLANTEAFF.

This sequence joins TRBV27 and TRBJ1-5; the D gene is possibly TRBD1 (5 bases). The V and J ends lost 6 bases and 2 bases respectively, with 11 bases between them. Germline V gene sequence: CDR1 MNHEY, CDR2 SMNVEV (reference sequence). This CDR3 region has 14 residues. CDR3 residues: CASRGDQGNQPQHF. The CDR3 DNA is TGTGCCAGCAGAGGGGATCAGGGCAATCAGCCCCAGCATTTT.

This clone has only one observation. The CDR3 protein is CASSFSDRSSGANVLTF. The CDR3 coding sequence is TGTGCCAGCAGCTTTTCGGATAGGAGCTCTGGGGCCAACGTCCTGACTTTC. The chain carries TRBV7-8 and TRBJ2-6; no clear D gene. The V gene's germline CDR1 is SGHVS and CDR2 FQNEAQ. The CDR3 covers 17 residues. V was shortened by 3 bases and J by 0 bases, with 12 bases between the two germline ends.

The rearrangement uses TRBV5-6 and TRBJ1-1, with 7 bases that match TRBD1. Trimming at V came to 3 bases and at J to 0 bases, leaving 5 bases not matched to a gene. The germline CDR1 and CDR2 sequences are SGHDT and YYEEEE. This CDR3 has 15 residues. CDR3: CASSYNRGLNTEAFF. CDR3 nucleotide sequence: TGTGCCAGCAGCTATAACAGGGGTTTGAACACTGAAGCTTTCTTT.

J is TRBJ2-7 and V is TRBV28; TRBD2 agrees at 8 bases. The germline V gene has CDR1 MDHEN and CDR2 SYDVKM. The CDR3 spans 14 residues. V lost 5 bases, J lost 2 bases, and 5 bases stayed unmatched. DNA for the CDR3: TGTGCCAGCAGTCTATCTAGCGGGCCCTACGAGCAGTACTTC. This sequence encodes CASSLSSGPYEQYF.

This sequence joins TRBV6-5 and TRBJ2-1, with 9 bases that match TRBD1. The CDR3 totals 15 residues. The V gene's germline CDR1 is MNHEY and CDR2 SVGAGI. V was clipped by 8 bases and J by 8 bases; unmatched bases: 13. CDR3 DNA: TGTGCCAGCGGCCCGGGACAGGGTTATTCGTATGAGCAGTTCTTC. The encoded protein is CASGPGQGYSYEQFF.

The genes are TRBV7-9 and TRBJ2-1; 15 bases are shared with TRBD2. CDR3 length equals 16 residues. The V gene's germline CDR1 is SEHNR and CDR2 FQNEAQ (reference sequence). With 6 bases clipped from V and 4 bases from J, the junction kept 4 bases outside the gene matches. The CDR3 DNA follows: TGTGCCAGCAGTTGGGGGACTAGCGGGAGGTACAATGAGCAGTTCTTC. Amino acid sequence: CASSWGTSGRYNEQFF.

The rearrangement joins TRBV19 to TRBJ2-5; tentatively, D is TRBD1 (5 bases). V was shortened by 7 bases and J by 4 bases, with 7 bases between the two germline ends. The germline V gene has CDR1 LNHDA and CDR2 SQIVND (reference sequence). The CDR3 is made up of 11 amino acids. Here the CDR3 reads CASKGLETQYF. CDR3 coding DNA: TGTGCCAGTAAGGGGTTAGAGACCCAGTACTTC.

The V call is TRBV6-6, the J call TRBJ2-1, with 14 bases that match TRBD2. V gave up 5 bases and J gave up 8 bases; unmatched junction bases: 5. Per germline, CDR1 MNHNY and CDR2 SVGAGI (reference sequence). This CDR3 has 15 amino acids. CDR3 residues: CASSPGLAGADEQFF. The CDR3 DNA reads TGTGCCAGCAGTCCGGGACTAGCGGGAGCCGATGAGCAGTTCTTC.

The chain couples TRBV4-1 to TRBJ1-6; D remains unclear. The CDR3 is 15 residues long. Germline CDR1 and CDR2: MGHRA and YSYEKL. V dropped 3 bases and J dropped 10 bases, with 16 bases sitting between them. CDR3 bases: TGCGCCAGCAGCCATATACCCCTGTTCCAGTCACCCCTCCACTTT. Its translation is CASSHIPLFQSPLHF.

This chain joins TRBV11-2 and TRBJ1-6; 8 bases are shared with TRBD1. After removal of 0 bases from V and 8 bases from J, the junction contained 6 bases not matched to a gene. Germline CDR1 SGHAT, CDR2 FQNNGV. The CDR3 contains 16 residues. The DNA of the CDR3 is TGTGCCAGCAGCTTAGACACAGGGGGGACGGATTCACCCCTCCACTTT. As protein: CASSLDTGGTDSPLHF.

The CDR3 DNA follows: TGTGCCAGCAGCTTCCCGAGCTCCTACGAGCAGTACTTC. Its translation is CASSFPSSYEQYF. The chain recombines TRBV5-8 with TRBJ2-5; D not certain. The closer fit of TRBJ2-7 to the DNA end suggests the J call may be wrong. The CDR3 is made up of 13 amino acids. The germline CDR1 and CDR2 sequences are SGHTS and YDEGEE.

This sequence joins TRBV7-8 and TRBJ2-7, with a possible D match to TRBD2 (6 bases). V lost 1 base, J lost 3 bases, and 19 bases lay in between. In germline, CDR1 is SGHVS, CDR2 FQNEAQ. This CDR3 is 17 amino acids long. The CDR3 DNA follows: TGTGCCAGCAGCTTAGAGGAGGGAAACTATTACCTCTACGAGCAGTACTTC. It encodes CASSLEEGNYYLYEQYF.

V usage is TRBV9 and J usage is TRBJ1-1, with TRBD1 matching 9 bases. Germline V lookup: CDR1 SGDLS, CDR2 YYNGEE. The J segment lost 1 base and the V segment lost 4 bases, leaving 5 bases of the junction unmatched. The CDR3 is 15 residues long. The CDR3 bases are TGTGCCAGCAGCCCTCGACAGGGGGAGAACACTGAAGCTTTCTTT. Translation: CASSPRQGENTEAFF.

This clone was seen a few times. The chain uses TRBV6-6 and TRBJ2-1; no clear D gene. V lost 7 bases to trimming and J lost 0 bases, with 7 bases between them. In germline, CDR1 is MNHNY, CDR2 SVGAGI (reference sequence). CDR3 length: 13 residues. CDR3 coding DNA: TGTGCCAGCAATCGAGGCTCCTACAATGAGCAGTTCTTC. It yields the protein CASNRGSYNEQFF.